This record covers a single TCR beta chain. The V segment lost 0 bases and the J segment 3 bases; nucleotides outside the gene matches: 1. Germline V lookup: CDR1 SGHRS, CDR2 YFSETQ. The CDR3 consists of 16 residues. This specimen belongs to a study of T-cell memory formation after mild COVID-19. TCRdb called the 5' RACE reads again in MiXCR, with one record for every CDR3 protein. The top ten hold around 8.4% of the sample, which has under 600,000 distinct CDR3 sequences, about 20% seen once. The receptor's source is an adult woman who had mild COVID-19 (a few samples of this study predate the infection). Cell type and time point are not known. Sequenced: PBMCs or a T cell subset sorted from them (not recorded which). This rearrangement joins TRBV5-1 to TRBJ2-3, with 13 bases aligning to TRBD2. The CDR3 is CASSLGTSGGTDTQYF. Written as DNA, the CDR3 is TGCGCCAGCAGCTTGGGGACTAGCGGGGGAACAGATACGCAGTATTTT.